These 27 T cell receptor beta chains share one sample of origin, sequenced in a study of blood T cells in healthy people across ages. For the second PCR, which ran for about 7 to 12 cycles, a sample-barcoded 5' primer and a J-beta primer mix were used. TCRdb itself ran the 5' RACE reads through MiXCR, one entry per CDR3 protein. The table shows 710,000 or so distinct CDR3 sequences, with approximately 30% occurring only once. The specimen was blood. The receptors originated from a woman of 80 years or more in good health.

This clonotype was counted ten times or more. In DNA form, the CDR3 reads TGTGCCAGCAGCTTGGCCGGGGGGGAAGGGCCCTATGGCTACACCTTC. Amino acid sequence: CASSLAGGEGPYGYTF. The rearrangement joins TRBV5-5 to TRBJ1-2; maybe TRBD1 (5 bases). The length of the CDR3 is 16 residues. CDR1 is SGHKS and CDR2 is YYEKEE in the germline V gene (reference sequence). V was trimmed by 0 bases and J by 4 bases, leaving 16 bases between them.

A few counts support this clonotype. A much larger clone is a single base away; this may be a read error. The chain combines TRBV27 with TRBJ2-5; the match to TRBD2 covers 9 bases. The V segment lost 6 bases and the J segment 11 bases; nucleotides outside the gene matches: 16. The CDR3 contains 15 residues. CDR1 MNHEY and CDR2 SMNVEV come from the germline V gene (reference sequence). Here the CDR3 DNA reads TGTGCCAGCAGCCCCGAGGTAGCGGGGGCCTACGGGCAGTACTTC. It codes for CASSPEVAGAYGQYF.

About this clonotype: A much more abundant neighbour one base away suggests this may be a read error. The chain uses TRBV7-2 and TRBJ2-7; 10 bases align to TRBD2. Germline loops: CDR1 SGHTA, CDR2 FQGNSA. The CDR3 runs 15 residues. As DNA, the CDR3 is TGTGCCAGCAGCACCCCTAGCGGGGGAATCTACGAGCGGTACTTC. Its translation is CASSTPSGGIYERYF. Full variable domain (rest looked up from reference TRBV7-2 and TRBJ2-7): GAGVSQSPSNKVTEKGKDVELRCDPISGHTALYWYRQSLGQGLEFLIYFQGNSAPDKSGLPSDRFSAERTGGSVSTLTIQRTQQEDSAVYLCASSTPSGGIYERYFGPGTRLTVT.

This clonotype was picked up many times. This chain joins TRBV14 and TRBJ2-1; D not resolved. CDR1 is SGHDN and CDR2 is FVKESK in the germline V gene. V lost 4 bases, J lost 8 bases, and 6 bases lay in between. The CDR3 covers 11 residues. This CDR3 reads CASSRNYEQFF. The CDR3 region has the DNA TGTGCCAGCAGCCGGAATTATGAGCAGTTCTTC. The variable domain in full, with the rest retrieved from reference TRBV14 and TRBJ2-1, is EAGVTQFPSHSVIEKGQTVTLRCDPISGHDNLYWYRRVMGKEIKFLLHFVKESKQDESGMPNNRFLAERTGGTYSTLKVQPAELEDSGVYFCASSRNYEQFFGPGTRLTVL.

The rearrangement uses TRBV12-3 or TRBV12-4 and TRBJ1-1; D is undetermined. V was shortened by 6 bases and J by 0 bases, with 14 bases between the two germline ends. The CDR3 has 15 residues. DNA for the CDR3: TGTGCCAGCAGCCAGGCCGGACGGTTGAACACTGAAGCTTTCTTT. The encoded protein is CASSQAGRLNTEAFF.

This clonotype was seen a few times. The rearrangement links TRBV15 to TRBJ2-5; the D gene is possibly TRBD2 (6 bases). This CDR3 comprises 16 residues. Trimming shortened V by 1 base and J by 5 bases, and 17 bases separated the two germline ends. Germline CDR1 LNHNV, CDR2 YYDKDF (reference sequence). The CDR3 coding sequence is TGTGCCACCAGCAGAGGCCGAGGGCGGGGAGAGGAGACCCAGTACTTC. Protein sequence: CATSRGRGRGEETQYF.

A remark on this clonotype: One base away lies a much larger clone, so this may be a sequencing read error. J is TRBJ2-3 and V is TRBV12-3 or TRBV12-4; unclear D gene. V shed 5 bases and J shed 1 base, with 13 bases lying between them. CDR3 length: 15 residues. This CDR3 is CASSTQSLGTDTQYF. CDR3 sequence (DNA): TGTGCCAGCAGTACACAGAGCCTGGGCACAGATACGCAGTATTTT.

In its sample, this clonotype was seen a few times. At one boundary the junction diverges from the germline segment, which might be a read error. The J gene is TRBJ1-5, the V gene TRBV12-3 or TRBV12-4; a weak D match, TRBD1 (5 bases). This CDR3 spans 13 amino acids. The CDR3 loop is CAGSWGGNQPQHF. The CDR3, as DNA: TGTGCCGGCAGTTGGGGGGGCAATCAGCCCCAGCATTTT.

CDR3 in amino acids: CASSRTPEDSPLHF. CDR3 DNA: TGTGCCAGCAGCCGGACCCCGGAGGATTCACCCCTCCACTTT. This sequence joins TRBV6-2 or TRBV6-3 and TRBJ1-6, with D unclear. CDR1 and CDR2 from the germline V gene are MNHEY and SVGEGT. Between the trimmed V and J ends, which lost 6 bases and 8 bases, there was a span of 14 bases. The CDR3 spans 14 residues.

This clonotype was recorded at least ten times. This chain joins TRBV5-1 and TRBJ2-1; 11 bases match TRBD2. From germline, CDR1 is SGHRS and CDR2 YFSETQ. There are 21 residues in the CDR3. Trimming removed 1 base from V and 2 bases from J; junction bases left unmatched: 17. CDR3 nucleotide sequence: TGCGCCAGCAGCTTGTGGGGGGTCGGCGGCCTTAGCGGGGGGGCCTACAATGAGCAGTTCTTC. Its protein product is CASSLWGVGGLSGGAYNEQFF. Based on the CDR3 plus reference TRBV5-1 and TRBJ2-1, the full variable domain is KAGVTQTPRYLIKTRGQQVTLSCSPISGHRSVSWYQQTPGQGLQFLFEYFSETQRNKGNFPGRFSGRQFSNSRSEMNVSTLELGDSALYLCASSLWGVGGLSGGAYNEQFFGPGTRLTVL.

This clonotype showed up just a few times. The chain combines TRBV3-1 with TRBJ1-1, with D tentatively TRBD1 (5 bases). This CDR3 contains 13 residues. Germline assignment: CDR1 LGHDT and CDR2 YNNKEL (reference sequence). Trimming shortened V by 3 bases and J by 3 bases, and 8 bases separated the two germline ends. CDR3 amino acids: CASSHGGDTEAFF. Written as DNA, the CDR3 is TGTGCCAGCAGCCATGGGGGGGACACTGAAGCTTTCTTT.

This clonotype was found once. With a much larger clone just one base away, this may be a read error. The gene calls are TRBV7-2 and TRBJ2-5; 10 bases align to TRBD2. The CDR3 is 17 residues long. Germline CDR1 reads SGHTA; CDR2 reads FQGNSA. CDR3: CAGSLARLAGAQETQYF. CDR3 DNA sequence: TGTGCCGGCAGCTTAGCCCGGCTAGCGGGGGCCCAAGAGACCCAGTACTTC.

A word on this clonotype: This sequence may be a read error, since a much larger clone differs from it by one base. The V gene is TRBV12-3 or TRBV12-4, the J gene TRBJ1-2; 8 bases fit TRBD1. The CDR3 has 14 residues. V was pared by 6 bases and J by 3 bases, with 6 bases of the junction left unmatched. CDR3 amino acids: CASRLTGGDYGYTF. CDR3 bases: TGTGCCAGCAGGCTCACAGGGGGAGACTATGGCTACACCTTC.

The chain uses TRBV30 and TRBJ1-5; 9 bases align to TRBD1. The V gene's germline CDR1 is GTSNPN and CDR2 SVGIG (reference sequence). This CDR3 is 16 amino acids long. Unmatched junction bases numbered 10, after V lost 3 bases and J lost 4 bases. The DNA for the CDR3 is TGTGCCTGGAGCCGGAGGACAGGGGCTGGTAATCAGCCCCAGCATTTT. Amino acids: CAWSRRTGAGNQPQHF.

This clonotype occurred many times. The chain has TRBV27 and TRBJ2-7; D remains ambiguous. V lost 5 bases and J lost 5, with 13 bases in between. The CDR3 is 13 residues long. Germline V gene data show CDR1 as MNHEY and CDR2 as SMNVEV (reference sequence). The CDR3 DNA is TGTGCCAGCAGTCTAACATGGGCTCACGAGCAGTACTTC. Protein sequence: CASSLTWAHEQYF.

This clonotype showed up just a few times. A much larger clone sits a single nucleotide away, making a read error possible. The chain has TRBV5-1 and TRBJ2-7; possibly TRBD2 for D (5 bases). Germline V gives CDR1 SGHRS, CDR2 YFSETQ. This CDR3 comprises 15 residues. V lost 0 bases and J 7 bases, leaving 17 bases between the germline ends. CDR3 DNA sequence: TGCGCCAGCAGCTTGGGCCCCCCGGGGAGCAATGAGCAGTACTTC. It translates to CASSLGPPGSNEQYF.

The rearrangement joins TRBV2 to TRBJ1-5; D is undetermined. The CDR3 contains 14 residues. Germline CDR1 is SNHLY and CDR2 is FYNNEI. V shed 2 bases and J shed 4 bases, with 9 bases lying between them. The CDR3: CASSESYVNQPQHF. The DNA for the CDR3 is TGTGCCAGCAGTGAATCCTACGTAAATCAGCCCCAGCATTTT. The full variable domain, its missing parts supplied by reference TRBV2 and TRBJ1-5, is EPEVTQTPSHQVTQMGQEVILRCVPISNHLYFYWYRQILGQKVEFLVSFYNNEISEKSEIFDDQFSVERPDGSNFTLKIRSTKLEDSAMYFCASSESYVNQPQHFGDGTRLSIL.

This clonotype was seen many times. The genes are TRBV20-1 and TRBJ2-7, with no clear D. The CDR3 runs to 12 residues. Trimming pared 6 bases from V and 6 bases from J, leaving 15 bases between. CDR1 DFQATT and CDR2 SNEGSKA come from the germline V gene (reference sequence). CDR3 bases: TGCAGTGCCCTACTCGCGGTGGGCGAGCAGTACTTC. It codes for CSALLAVGEQYF.

This clonotype was recorded many times. This chain uses TRBV9 with TRBJ2-3, with TRBD1 matching 9 bases. J gave up 3 bases and V 2 bases, and 4 bases lay outside the gene matches. Per the germline V gene, CDR1 is SGDLS and CDR2 is YYNGEE. This CDR3 comprises 15 residues. The CDR3: CASSVGTGTTDTQYF. DNA of the CDR3: TGTGCCAGCAGCGTGGGGACAGGGACGACAGATACGCAGTATTTT.

The table lists this clonotype with many counts. The chain links TRBV7-6 to TRBJ2-6; D is undetermined. The CDR3 covers 17 residues. Germline CDR1 is SGHVS and CDR2 is FNYEAQ. Trimming left V 3 bases short and J 0 bases short, with 12 bases between. DNA for the CDR3: TGTGCCAGCAGCTTGCAGACCCCGTACTCTGGGGCCAACGTCCTGACTTTC. Protein sequence: CASSLQTPYSGANVLTF.

The rearrangement links TRBV30 to TRBJ1-2, with 9 bases that match TRBD1. The germline gives CDR1 GTSNPN, CDR2 SVGIG (reference sequence). The CDR3 covers 14 residues. V trimming: 7 bases; J trimming: 9 bases; junction bases outside the gene matches: 15. The CDR3 DNA sequence: TGTGCCTTTTTCGCGGGACAGGGACTATCCAGCTACACCTTC. It encodes CAFFAGQGLSSYTF.

This clonotype has ten or more counts. J is TRBJ2-5 and V is TRBV15; 10 bases agree with TRBD2. The CDR3 loop spans 15 amino acids. The junction had 5 bases not matched to a gene; V was cut back by 5 bases and J by 2 bases. Germline V gene sequence: CDR1 LNHNV, CDR2 YYDKDF (reference sequence). The CDR3 protein is CATSPSGGEQETQYF. The CDR3 coding sequence is TGTGCCACCAGCCCTAGCGGGGGAGAACAAGAGACCCAGTACTTC.

At least ten counts were recorded for this clonotype. The V call is TRBV6-5, the J call TRBJ2-5; 14 bases align to TRBD2. This CDR3 is built from 17 residues. The germline V gene has CDR1 MNHEY and CDR2 SVGAGI. V shed 4 bases and J 5 bases; nucleotides not matched to a gene: 9. Here the CDR3 DNA reads TGTGCCAGCAGTTTGCCATGGACTAGCGGGGGGCGGGAGACCCAGTACTTC. Translated, it gives CASSLPWTSGGRETQYF.

This sequence joins TRBV5-6 and TRBJ2-5; a possible D gene is TRBD2 (7 bases). Germline V gene sequence: CDR1 SGHDT, CDR2 YYEEEE. V was cut by 4 bases and J by 4 bases, with 20 bases left in between. The CDR3 extends over 16 amino acids. The CDR3 reads CASSPPGGRMTETQYF. CDR3 in DNA: TGTGCCAGCAGCCCTCCGGGGGGCCGGATGACAGAGACCCAGTACTTC.

CDR3 DNA sequence: TGTGCCAGCAGTGACCTCCGACAGGGTAGATGGACCGGGGAGCTGTTTTTT. It codes for CASSDLRQGRWTGELFF. The chain joins TRBV25-1 to TRBJ2-2, with 7 bases matching TRBD1. The CDR3 length is 17 residues. In germline, CDR1 is MGHDK, CDR2 SYGVNS. With V trimmed by 3 bases and J by 5 bases, 12 bases remained unmatched.

This clonotype appeared many times. The chain couples TRBV3-1 to TRBJ2-1; 9 nucleotides align to TRBD2. The germline V gene encodes CDR1 LGHDT and CDR2 YNNKEL (reference sequence). The J segment lost 1 base and the V segment lost 4 bases, leaving 14 bases of the junction unmatched. CDR3 size: 19 residues. The CDR3 protein is CASSREPVAGAISYNEQFF. DNA of the CDR3: TGTGCCAGCAGCCGCGAACCCGTAGCGGGGGCTATATCCTACAATGAGCAGTTCTTC.

This clonotype has at least ten counts. CDR3 sequence reads: CATYRGPYEQYF. The DNA of the CDR3 is TGTGCCACCTACAGGGGCCCCTACGAGCAGTACTTC. The gene calls are TRBV6-5 and TRBJ2-7, with 7 bases that match TRBD1. Per germline, CDR1 MNHEY and CDR2 SVGAGI. The CDR3 has 12 residues. After removal of 10 bases from V and 2 bases from J, the junction contained 5 bases not matched to a gene.